A single T cell receptor beta chain is shown here with its context. TCRdb's copy holds only in-frame clones and misses some; the assay was immunoSEQ multiplex PCR. The sample consists of roughly 65,000 clones, approximately 85% of them appearing once. These data are taken from a study of blood T cell repertoires in COVID-19. Study details: Material from acute and convalescent COVID-19 was sourced from the United States, Italy and Spain. The analysed material was cDNA or gDNA that came from T cells, B-cell-depleted T cells, or PBMCs.

Trimming removed 4 bases from V and 1 base from J, with 14 bases in between. CDR1 and CDR2 (germline): ENHRY, SYGVKD. The CDR3 runs to 15 residues. What was sequenced was peripheral blood. The chain is built from TRBV10-3 and TRBJ2-7; D is possibly TRBD1 (6 bases). The TCR sequence derives from a woman over 75 with active or convalescent COVID-19. The CDR3 protein is CAISVGQSPSYEQYF. The CDR3 bases are TGTGCCATCAGTGTTGGACAGTCCCCTTCCTACGAGCAGTACTTC.